The present T cell receptor (beta chain) was sequenced within a study of metastatic and nonmetastatic thyroid tumors. About the research overall: Repertoires were compared across blood and tumor or nodule tissue from malignant and benign thyroid patients. General study findings and limits: Reportedly, malignant thyroid tumors had significantly higher TCR beta diversity than benign nodules, in blood and tumor.

Each patient came to thyroid surgery without any prior treatment (of any kind). Source study methods: CDR3 differences across clinicopathological groups were used to build a distant-metastasis classifier for papillary thyroid cancer. Using MiXCR, TCRdb re-called clones from the PCR reads. The V and J calls and clone size come from TCRdb's table, not from the authors' own analysis. The data contain 37,000 or so clones, approximately 18% of them singletons. V gave up 6 bases and J gave up 5 bases; unmatched junction bases: 11. Germline CDR1 reads SGHTA; CDR2 reads FQGTGA. The CDR3 has 15 residues. This clone was recorded at least ten times. Its antigen is as yet unknown.

Specimen: blood. The sequence came from a male donor with papillary thyroid cancer or a benign thyroid nodule (not recorded which). Some clones in this sample may be carry-over from other donors' samples. The rearrangement links TRBV7-3 to TRBJ2-5, with TRBD2 identical over 8 bases. This chain's CDR3 is CASSPSGGSAETQYF. CDR3 nucleotides: TGTGCCAGCAGTCCGAGCGGGGGATCCGCGGAGACCCAGTACTTC.